This T cell receptor (beta chain) was captured by sequencing in a study of blood T cell repertoires in COVID-19. Data came from immunoSEQ multiplex PCR; TCRdb stores just in-frame clones and leaves some out. Seen here are about 350,000 clones, roughly 90% observed once, and the top ten hold approximately 0.93%. Within 2 weeks of study entry, exposed participants had contacted a PCR-confirmed or clinician-diagnosed COVID-19 case. V shed 4 bases and J 5 bases; nucleotides not matched to a gene: 9. The germline V gene encodes CDR1 LGHDT and CDR2 YNNKEL (reference sequence). CDR3 size: 15 residues. The receptor's source is a woman in her thirties who had been exposed to COVID-19. The gene calls are TRBV3-1 (or the pseudogene TRBV3-2) and TRBJ2-5; TRBD1 aligns across 8 bases. Input material: PBMCs or T cells enriched from blood (not recorded which). CDR3 region: CASSPQTGAQETQYF. As DNA, the CDR3 is TGTGCCAGCAGCCCCCAGACAGGGGCCCAGGAGACCCAGTACTTC.